This T cell receptor (beta chain) emerged from a study of shared clonotypes between healthy human individuals. The CDR3 loop spans 16 amino acids. V shed 5 bases and J 0 bases; nucleotides not matched to a gene: 5. Germline CDR1 is MNHEY and CDR2 is SMNVEV (reference sequence). The study's findings and limits: Since donors were few, the genetic and exposure-history diversity represented was limited.

Positively selected for CCR7, the CD45RO-negative cells used as naive CD8 cells excluded terminally differentiated effector memory CD45RA+ cells. Method: immunoSEQ multiplex PCR; TCRdb's copy keeps in-frame clones and lacks some. In the table there are millions of clones, around 93% of which are singletons. This clone has a handful of counts. Its specificity is unknown. Additional DNA sequences in this sample encode the identical CDR3. This chain uses TRBV27 with TRBJ1-4; 8 nucleotides agree with TRBD1. The TCR originated in a man between 18 and 35 years old in good health. Some clones in this sample may be carry-over from other donors' samples. Sequencing was carried out using naive CD8+ T cells from PBMCs. CDR3 sequence reads: CASSPQGAATNEKLFF. Written as DNA, the CDR3 is TGTGCCAGCAGTCCCCAGGGGGCGGCAACTAATGAAAAACTGTTTTTT.